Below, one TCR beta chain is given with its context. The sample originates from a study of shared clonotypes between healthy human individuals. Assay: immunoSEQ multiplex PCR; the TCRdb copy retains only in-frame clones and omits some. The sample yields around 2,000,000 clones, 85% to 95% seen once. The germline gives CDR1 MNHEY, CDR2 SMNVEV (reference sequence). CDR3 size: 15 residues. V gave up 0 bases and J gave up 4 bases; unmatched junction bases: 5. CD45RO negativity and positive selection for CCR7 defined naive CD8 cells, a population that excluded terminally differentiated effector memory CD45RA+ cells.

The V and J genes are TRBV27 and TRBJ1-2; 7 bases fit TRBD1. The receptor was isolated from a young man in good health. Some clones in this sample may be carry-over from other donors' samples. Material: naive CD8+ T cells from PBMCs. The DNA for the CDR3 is TGTGCCAGCAGTTTATCGACAGGGAACCCCTATGGCTACACCTTC. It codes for CASSLSTGNPYGYTF.